A selection of T cell receptor beta chains follows, all from one sample in a study of T cells after yellow fever vaccination. TCRdb recomputed calls from the 5' RACE reads with MiXCR, one row per CDR3 protein. The sample lists approximately 32,000 distinct CDR3 sequences; about 6.3% were seen once. Source: PBMCs, either bulk or a sorted T-cell subset (CD4+, CD8+, memory, or dextramer-sorted; not recorded which), taken on the day of the first yellow fever vaccination. The receptors were gathered from a man between 18 and 35 years old who received the YFV17D yellow fever vaccine. Both conserved end residues are part of each CDR3.

J | V | CDR3
TRBJ1-1 | TRBV9 | CASSVGGGPEAFF
TRBJ2-1 | TRBV3-1 | CASSQDGLDYQSFF
TRBJ1-1 | TRBV27 | CASSLQGRGTEAFF
TRBJ2-3 | TRBV7-2 | CASSLGISGGAVDTQYF
TRBJ2-1 | TRBV12-5 | CASGPAGLAGYNEQFF
TRBJ2-2 | TRBV7-9 | CASFPDSNTGELFF
TRBJ2-7 | TRBV5-4 | CASSAGPGQASLTYEQYF
TRBJ2-7 | TRBV5-5 | CASSPEGGLREQYF
TRBJ2-2 | TRBV5-6 | CASSLPGYTGELFF
TRBJ2-5 | TRBV7-2 | CASSPGPNGETQYF
TRBJ1-3 | TRBV3-1 | CASSQTGHAGNTIYF
TRBJ2-3 | TRBV4-3 | CASSLRTSGGGADTQYF
TRBJ1-4 | TRBV7-9 | CASSLNRLATNEKLFF
TRBJ2-6 | TRBV5-1 | CASSWGPTGANVLTF
TRBJ2-2 | TRBV5-6 | CASSLERRGVTGELFF
TRBJ2-3 | TRBV4-3 | CASSQDGAPDTQYF
TRBJ2-2 | TRBV20-1 | CSAGLSGAGELFF
TRBJ2-5 | TRBV3-1 | CAQDQGQTYQETQYF
TRBJ2-1 | TRBV12-3/TRBV12-4 | CASSRLGEQFF
TRBJ2-5 | TRBV3-1 | CAINYHHPETQYF
TRBJ1-6 | TRBV6-1 | CASLGRDNSPLHF
TRBJ2-3 | TRBV5-1 | CASSLGISQDTQYF
TRBJ2-6 | TRBV7-2 | CASSRSAGANVLTF
TRBJ2-6 | TRBV30 | CAWSGRPGANVLTF
TRBJ2-3 | TRBV6-4 | CASSAKGDGADTQYF
TRBJ1-3 | TRBV28 | CASSLDTGARSSGNTIYF
TRBJ2-1 | TRBV11-2 | CASSLGPGQGNEQFF
TRBJ1-4 | TRBV20-1 | CSASGDRSGEKLFF
TRBJ2-3 | TRBV20-1 | CSARDQRRGPDTQYF
TRBJ1-6 | TRBV5-1 | CASRFKGAESPLHF
TRBJ1-4 | TRBV4-3 | CASSQDLGGVGEKLFF
TRBJ1-1 | TRBV20-1 | CSARDGRTMNTEAFF
TRBJ2-2 | TRBV20-1 | CSARGVLRGNSAGELFF
TRBJ2-2 | TRBV7-2 | CASSRSSDYGGTGELFF
TRBJ2-3 | TRBV24-1 | CATSDTRGSGADTQYF
TRBJ2-3 | TRBV5-4 | CASSLTGTDTQYF
TRBJ2-5 | TRBV29-1 | CSVTRDLGTETQYF
TRBJ2-3 | TRBV12-3/TRBV12-4 | CASSLSSTDTQYF
TRBJ2-3 | TRBV24-1 | CGACDPLGLAGADTQYF
TRBJ2-1 | TRBV18 | CASSTQGSNEQFF
TRBJ2-5 | TRBV5-5 | CASSLGGWEETQYF
TRBJ2-3 | TRBV6-1 | CASRPPGLAGWPRNHTQYF